Listed below are T cell receptor beta chains from one sample, sequenced in a study of blood T cell repertoires in COVID-19. Using immunoSEQ multiplex PCR, the repertoire was profiled, and TCRdb retains in-frame clones only, with some absent. The table includes about 69,000 clones, 89% detected once. Sequencing was done on a sample of peripheral blood. The receptor source for this set is a woman aged 50 to 60 with active COVID-19. Each CDR3 is given with its conserved first and last residue. D genes are given only for firm matches. A clone size is listed for some rows: how often the clone was seen (once, few, many), or a class if it is expanded.

>.|TRBJ2-7|.|TRBV5-1|12
TGCGCCAGCAGCGTCCAGGGGTACGAGCAGTACTTC
CASSVQGYEQYF
>.|TRBJ1-5|TRBD1|TRBV27|13
TGTGCCAGCAGTTTAGGGGACAGCTGGCCCCAGCATTTT
CASSLGDSWPQHF
>.|TRBJ2-3|TRBD2|TRBV5-1|16
TGCGCCAGCAGCCTGACGACTAGCACTAGCACAGATACGCAGTATTTT
CASSLTTSTSTDTQYF
>.|TRBJ2-1|.|TRBV9|14
TGTGCCAGCAGCGTAGGCGGGGAGTACAATGAGCAGTTCTTC
CASSVGGEYNEQFF
>.|TRBJ2-2|TRBD2|TRBV2|15
TGTGCCAGCAGTGAACGCGGGAGCTGGACCGGGGAGCTGTTTTTT
CASSERGSWTGELFF
>.|TRBJ1-3|.|TRBV14|15
TGTGCCAGCAGCCAAGACGGTCTCTCTGGAAACACCATATATTTT
CASSQDGLSGNTIYF
>.|TRBJ2-2|.|TRBV6-1|13
TGTGCCAGCAGTGAATGGGGAGCCGGGGAGCTGTTTTTT
CASSEWGAGELFF
>.|TRBJ2-5|TRBD1|TRBV19|14
TGTGCCAGTGGGACAGGAGAGTACCAAGAGACCCAGTACTTC
CASGTGEYQETQYF
>few|TRBJ1-2|TRBD1|TRBV2|15
TGTGCCAGCCGGGACAGGGGGAATTTAAACTATGGCTACACCTTC
CASRDRGNLNYGYTF
>.|TRBJ1-2|.|TRBV25-1|12
TGTGCCAGCAGTGTCTCTAACTATGGCTACACCTTC
CASSVSNYGYTF
>.|TRBJ1-1|.|TRBV7-9|14
TGTGCCAGCACCCTCCCCCAGGGGCTCACTGAAGCTTTCTTT
CASTLPQGLTEAFF
>.|TRBJ2-3|.|TRBV6-5|14
TGTGCCAGCAGCCGATCGGGTAGCACAGATACGCAGTATTTT
CASSRSGSTDTQYF
>.|TRBJ1-3|.|TRBV2|15
TGTGCCAGCGCTCTAGGGGCGAGCTCTGGAAACACCATATATTTT
CASALGASSGNTIYF
>.|TRBJ2-3|TRBD2|TRBV7-2|15
TGTGCCAGCAGCGTAGCGGGAGGGCCGTCAGATACGCAGTATTTT
CASSVAGGPSDTQYF
>.|TRBJ2-1|TRBD1|TRBV7-7|15
TGTGCTAGCAGCTTAGGACAGGGGGCTGGGGATGAGCAGTTCTTC
CASSLGQGAGDEQFF
>.|TRBJ1-6|.|TRBV28|16
TGTGCCAGCAGTTTAAGTCCAGGGCGAGTGAATTCACCCCTCCACTTT
CASSLSPGRVNSPLHF
>.|TRBJ1-2|.|TRBV2|13
TGTGCCAGCAGTGAATCTAGGAACTATGGCTACACCTTC
CASSESRNYGYTF
>.|TRBJ1-6|TRBD1|TRBV3-1/TRBV3-2|18
TGTGCCAGCAGCCTACGATGGGGACAGGGGGCGCAGAATTCACCCCTCCACTTT
CASSLRWGQGAQNSPLHF
>few|TRBJ1-1|TRBD1|TRBV30|15
TGTGCCTGGTCCAAGAAGGGGACAGGGTGGACTGAAGCTTTCTTT
CAWSKKGTGWTEAFF
>.|TRBJ2-1|.|TRBV12-3/TRBV12-4|13
TGTGCCAGCAGTTCTCCGGGTAACAATGAGCAGTTCTTC
CASSSPGNNEQFF
>once|TRBJ1-4|.|TRBV18|14
TGTGCCAGCTCACCTGGGACTGACGTAGGGAAACTGTTTTTT
CASSPGTDVGKLFF
>.|TRBJ2-7|TRBD1|TRBV6-1|17
TGTGCCAGCAGTGCCTGGGGAACAGGGGTCCAAACCTACGAGCAGTACTTC
CASSAWGTGVQTYEQYF
>.|TRBJ2-3|.|TRBV11-2|12
TGTGCCAGCAGCCCGGGTCCAGATACGCAGTATTTT
CASSPGPDTQYF
>.|TRBJ2-6|.|TRBV18|19
TGTGCCAGCTCACCAAGCAAAGGACTAAGATCCTCTGGGGCCAACGTCCTGACTTTC
CASSPSKGLRSSGANVLTF
>.|TRBJ2-1|TRBD2|TRBV7-8|16
TGTGCCAGCAGCCTAGGTGGCGGGAGCTGGTGGAATGAGCAGTTCTTC
CASSLGGGSWWNEQFF
>.|TRBJ1-6|.|TRBV5-1|17
TGCGCCAGCAGCTTGGGCAGGGCAAGCTCCTATAATTCACCCCTCCACTTT
CASSLGRASSYNSPLHF
>.|TRBJ2-2|.|TRBV5-1|14
TGCGCCAGCAGCCCCCCCGTGGACAGCGGGGAGCTGTTTTTT
CASSPPVDSGELFF
>once|TRBJ1-1|TRBD1|TRBV6-5|16
TGTGCCAGCAGTTATATTCCGGGACAGGGACGAACTGAAGCTTTCTTT
CASSYIPGQGRTEAFF
>.|TRBJ2-7|.|TRBV5-1|11
TGCGCCAGCACTAGCAGCTACGAGCAGTACTTC
CASTSSYEQYF
>.|TRBJ2-7|TRBD1|TRBV18|15
TGTGCCAGCTCACCATGGACAGGGGACTCCTACGAGCAGTACTTC
CASSPWTGDSYEQYF
>few|TRBJ1-3|.|TRBV9|15
TGTGCCAGCAGCGTAGAAGGGACAACCGGAAACACCATATATTTT
CASSVEGTTGNTIYF
>.|TRBJ2-1|TRBD1|TRBV6-5|12
TGTGCCAGCAGACAGGGGCTCTATGAGCAGTTCTTC
CASRQGLYEQFF
>.|TRBJ2-5|TRBD2|TRBV5-1|15
TGCGCCAGCAGCCGACTAGCGGGAGAACAAGAGACCCAGTACTTC
CASSRLAGEQETQYF
>.|TRBJ1-1|.|TRBV4-2|13
TGTGCCAGCAGCCAAGCAGGGAACACTGAAGCTTTCTTT
CASSQAGNTEAFF
>.|TRBJ2-7|TRBD1|TRBV11-2|14
TGTGCCAGCAGCCCGCTACAGGGGCGCTACGAGCAGTACTTC
CASSPLQGRYEQYF
>.|TRBJ1-2|TRBD1|TRBV30|16
TGTGCCTGGAGTGCCCAACGGACAGGAGGGTCATACGGCTACACCTTC
CAWSAQRTGGSYGYTF
>.|TRBJ2-5|.|TRBV9|14
TGTGCCAGCAGCCCCCTGGACAGCCAAGAGACCCAGTACTTC
CASSPLDSQETQYF
>.|TRBJ2-7|TRBD2|TRBV2|14
TGTGCCAGCAGTGAACTAGCGGGGCCCTACGAGCAGTACTTC
CASSELAGPYEQYF
>.|TRBJ1-4|TRBD1|TRBV19|13
TGTGCCACGAAGACAGGGAAGAAAGAAAAACTGTTTTTT
CATKTGKKEKLFF
>.|TRBJ2-3|TRBD2|TRBV27|16
TGTGCCAGCAGTTTGTCCGGGACTAGCGGCACAGATACGCAGTATTTT
CASSLSGTSGTDTQYF
>.|TRBJ2-1|TRBD2|TRBV6-5|15
TGTGCCAGCGAAACTAGCGGGAGATCCTACAATGAGCAGTTCTTC
CASETSGRSYNEQFF
>.|TRBJ1-2|.|TRBV4-1|14
TGCGCCAGCAGCCCCCCGGGACAAAACTATGGCTACACCTTC
CASSPPGQNYGYTF
>.|TRBJ1-1|.|TRBV3-1/TRBV3-2|15
TGTGCCAGCAGCCTTGGACAGACACTTAACACTGAAGCTTTCTTT
CASSLGQTLNTEAFF
>.|TRBJ2-3|TRBD2|TRBV24-1|15
TGTGCCACCAGTGCCCCTAGCGGCACGGCAGATACGCAGTATTTT
CATSAPSGTADTQYF
>.|TRBJ2-7|TRBD2|TRBV14|13
TGTGCCAGCAGCCTCACGACTAGCGGGGTTGGTTACTTC
CASSLTTSGVGYF
>.|TRBJ2-1|.|TRBV5-5|12
TGTGCCAGCAGCTTTCTAGACAATGAGCAGTTCTTC
CASSFLDNEQFF
>.|TRBJ1-1|TRBD1|TRBV3-1/TRBV3-2|15
TGTGCCAGCAGCCTTACCGGGACAGGAAACACTGAAGCTTTCTTT
CASSLTGTGNTEAFF
>once|TRBJ2-7|TRBD1|TRBV5-1|12
TGCGCCAGCAGCTCAACAGGGGGCGAGCAGTACTTC
CASSSTGGEQYF
>.|TRBJ2-1|TRBD2|TRBV4-1|18
TGCGCCAGCAGCCAACTGGGGCTAGCGGGTAGCTCCTACAATGAGCAGTTCTTC
CASSQLGLAGSSYNEQFF
>.|TRBJ1-1|.|TRBV27|14
TGTGCCAGCAGTTTGTTGGGGCTCGGCACTGAAGCTTTCTTT
CASSLLGLGTEAFF
>.|TRBJ2-7|.|TRBV6-5|15
TGTGCCAGCACCCCCGGGAGTAGCGCCTCTTACGAGCAGTACTTC
CASTPGSSASYEQYF
>.|TRBJ2-1|TRBD2|TRBV7-2|16
TGTGCCAGCAGCCAATACACTAGCGTACCTTTCGATGAGCAGTTCTTC
CASSQYTSVPFDEQFF
>.|TRBJ1-5|.|TRBV7-9|13
TGTGCCAGCAGCCGTCCAGGGGACCAGCCCCAGCATTTT
CASSRPGDQPQHF
>.|TRBJ2-3|.|TRBV20-1|10
TGCAGTGCGAGCCCGGGACTGAAGTATTTT
CSASPGLKYF
>.|TRBJ2-7|.|TRBV11-2|13
TGTGCCAGCAGTCTAACGGGGGATTACGAGCAGTACTTC
CASSLTGDYEQYF
>.|TRBJ2-4|.|TRBV2|13
TGTGCCAGCGCAGGGTACAGGAAAAACATTCAGTACTTC
CASAGYRKNIQYF
>once|TRBJ1-2|TRBD1|TRBV10-3|15
TGTGCCATAACAGGGGGTCCAGGAGCTAACTATGGCTACACCTTC
CAITGGPGANYGYTF
>.|TRBJ2-1|TRBD2|TRBV7-9|16
TGTGCCAGCAGCCCATGGACTAGCGGGACCCACAATGAGCAGTTCTTC
CASSPWTSGTHNEQFF
>.|TRBJ1-1|.|TRBV7-2|12
TGTGCCAGCAGCAGGGACTTACTTGAAGCTTTCTTT
CASSRDLLEAFF